This T cell receptor (beta chain) is drawn from a study of T-cell memory formation after mild COVID-19 (dated by TCRdb to the early 2020s). Background for the entire study: TCR sequence clusters from the two donors were found to be largely donor specific. In a couple of donors, T-cell clones that expanded and contracted after mild COVID-19 were tracked by sequencing TCRalpha and TCRbeta repertoires over time. Two young, previously healthy adult volunteers, one female and one male, were included in the cohort. Overall results and qualifications from the work: Contracting CD4+ clones appeared mostly in the CM and EM memory subsets, whereas CD8+ clones were enriched in EMRA. Some responding clones were detected in pre-infection memory, suggesting pre-existing cross-reactive memory T cells joined the SARS-CoV-2 response. Clones that contracted from day 15 to 85 showed balanced CD4/CD8 phenotypes, whereas a second wave of clones that expanded from day 15 to 37 leaned towards CD4+. SARS-CoV-2 specificity was not confirmed for the second-wave clones peaking on day 37. Only a couple of mild cases were covered by the study, and larger cohorts that include severe cases with pre-infection samples were considered necessary.

The listed sequencing device is Illumina NovaSeq 6000. TCRalpha and TCRbeta cDNA libraries were built by 5'RACE with constant-segment primers, adding sample barcodes and unique molecular identifiers. Trizol reagent was used to extract RNA from every sample. Amplification of the libraries took two PCR steps, and the second step added a second sample barcode plus Illumina TruSeq adapters. The libraries were sequenced on an Illumina NovaSeq using 2 x 150 bp paired-end reads. As for how the authors treated the data: Demultiplexing of reads and collapsing into UMI-guided consensus sequences were performed with migec v1.2.7. Using mixcr v2.1.11, the UMI consensuses were aligned to TRA and TRB V and J templates and assembled into clonotypes. A clonotype was counted as expanded or contracted only when both edgeR and NoisET called the clonotype significant, with the noise models trained on biological replicates. For edgeR calls, the thresholds were a false discovery rate-adjusted p below 0.01 and a log2 fold-change of 1. As an exploratory analysis of dynamics, PCA with hierarchical clustering was applied to max-normalized trajectories of the 1000 most abundant clonotypes. The CD4 or CD8 phenotype of responding clones was assigned using the separately sequenced CD4+ and CD8+ repertoires. TCRdb reworked the public reads: Q25 trimming with fastp, MiXCR clone assembly, productive beta chains retained. Rows merge per CDR3 protein into single entries with the most common DNA and genes. The V and J calls, along with clone size, are taken from TCRdb and not from the paper's own processing. Across this sample there are about 110,000 distinct CDR3 sequences, with 13% to 15% seen only once. The ten largest clones represent around two fifths of the sample.

Concerning this clonotype itself: This receptor's antigen is unknown. No much larger clonotype is one base removed from it; base qualities were not supplied.

Ficoll-Paque density gradient centrifugation was the method used to isolate PBMCs. CDR1 SGHTA and CDR2 FQGTGA were looked up in the germline V gene. Reading from cysteine to phenylalanine, the CDR3 counts 15 amino acids. The read is trimmed to its CDR3 DNA, 45 bases read in frame from base 1. V loses 5 bases at its end and J loses 1 base; junction bases beyond the gene matches: 7. The receptor's source is a man aged 18 to 30 who had mild COVID-19 (a few samples of this study predate the infection). The sample titles of this study are shuffled in the database, so cell type and time point are left out; the donor was told from shared clones. Material: PBMCs or a T cell subset sorted from them (not recorded which). In this chain, TRBV7-3 is recombined with TRBJ1-1; 7 of the junction bases match TRBD1. Read as DNA, the sequence is TGTGCCAGCAGCCTGACAGGGCTTGGGAACACTGAAGCTTTCTTT. It specifies CASSLTGLGNTEAFF.